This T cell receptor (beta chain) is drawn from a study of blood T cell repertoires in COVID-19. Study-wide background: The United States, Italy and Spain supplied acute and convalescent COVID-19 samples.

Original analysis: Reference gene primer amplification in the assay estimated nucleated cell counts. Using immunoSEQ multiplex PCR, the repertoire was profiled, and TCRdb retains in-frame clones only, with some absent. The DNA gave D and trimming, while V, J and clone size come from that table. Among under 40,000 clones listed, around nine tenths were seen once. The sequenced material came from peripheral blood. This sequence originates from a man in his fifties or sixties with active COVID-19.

In nucleotides, the CDR3 is TGTGCCAGCAGGGCGGGAAGCTACAATGAGCAGTTCTTC. As protein: CASRAGSYNEQFF. The chain couples TRBV12-3 or TRBV12-4 to TRBJ2-1; TRBD2 might be the D (6 bases). The V gene lost 6 bases and the J gene lost 3 bases, with 9 bases spanning the gap. The CDR3 is 13 amino acids.